This record concerns one TCR beta chain sequence. These data originate in a study of cytomegalovirus exposure and HLA in healthy donors. Primers included in the PCR were 60 Vbeta and 13 Jbeta primers. Repertoires were generated with immunoSEQ multiplex PCR, while TCRdb's copy carries only in-frame clones and drops some. This table has tens of thousands of clones, approximately 78% appearing once. The CDR3 has 13 amino acids. Germline V gives CDR1 SEHNR, CDR2 FQNEAQ (reference sequence). V was trimmed by 4 bases and J by 2 bases, leaving 8 bases between them. This chain connects TRBV7-9 to TRBJ1-2; the D is unclear. This sequence originates from a man aged 18 to 29 in good health and CMV-seronegative. The sequencing sample was made of PBMCs. The CDR3 is CASSYGPNYGYTF. Written as DNA, the CDR3 is TGTGCCAGCAGCTATGGGCCCAACTATGGCTACACCTTC.